A single sample gave rise to the 2 T cell receptor beta chains below, sequenced in a study of neurological immune-mediated disorders. TCRdb re-called the 5' RACE reads with MiXCR, one entry per CDR3 protein. This table holds tens of thousands of distinct CDR3 sequences, roughly an eighth found once. The specimen sequenced was PBMCs. All receptors come from a woman aged 50 to 60 with HTLV-1-associated myelopathy (HAM/TSP).

This clonotype has a count of ten or more. The chain links TRBV12-3 or TRBV12-4 to TRBJ1-6, with 7 bases fitting TRBD1. V trimming: 7 bases; J trimming: 7 bases; junction bases outside the gene matches: 4. The CDR3 consists of 13 residues. This CDR3 reads CASTVTGNSPLHF. CDR3 in DNA: TGTGCCAGCACAGTGACAGGGAATTCACCCCTCCACTTT.

At least ten counts were recorded for this clonotype. The chain's CDR3 is CSVEVERANYGYTF. The CDR3 region has the DNA TGCAGCGTTGAGGTAGAGAGAGCTAACTATGGCTACACCTTC. The chain has TRBV29-1 and TRBJ1-2; no clear D gene. CDR3 length: 14 amino acids. Germline values: CDR1 SQVTM, CDR2 ANQGSEA. V was trimmed by 3 bases and J by 0 bases, leaving 11 bases between them.